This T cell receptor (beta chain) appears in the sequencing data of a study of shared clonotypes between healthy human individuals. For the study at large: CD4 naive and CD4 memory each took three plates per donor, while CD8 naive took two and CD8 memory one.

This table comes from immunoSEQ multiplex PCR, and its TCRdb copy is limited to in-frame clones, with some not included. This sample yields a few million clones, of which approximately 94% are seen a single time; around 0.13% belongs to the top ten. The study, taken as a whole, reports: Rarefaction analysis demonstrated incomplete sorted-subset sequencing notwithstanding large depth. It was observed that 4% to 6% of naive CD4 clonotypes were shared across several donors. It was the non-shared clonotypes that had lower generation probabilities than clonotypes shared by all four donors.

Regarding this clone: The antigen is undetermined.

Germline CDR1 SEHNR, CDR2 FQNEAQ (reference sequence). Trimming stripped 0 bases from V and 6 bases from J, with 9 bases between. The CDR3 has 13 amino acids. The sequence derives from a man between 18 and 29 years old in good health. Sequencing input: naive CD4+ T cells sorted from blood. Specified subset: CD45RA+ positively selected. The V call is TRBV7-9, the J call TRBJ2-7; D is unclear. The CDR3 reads CASSLAGGVEQYF. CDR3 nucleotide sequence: TGTGCCAGCAGCTTAGCGGGCGGTGTCGAGCAGTACTTC.